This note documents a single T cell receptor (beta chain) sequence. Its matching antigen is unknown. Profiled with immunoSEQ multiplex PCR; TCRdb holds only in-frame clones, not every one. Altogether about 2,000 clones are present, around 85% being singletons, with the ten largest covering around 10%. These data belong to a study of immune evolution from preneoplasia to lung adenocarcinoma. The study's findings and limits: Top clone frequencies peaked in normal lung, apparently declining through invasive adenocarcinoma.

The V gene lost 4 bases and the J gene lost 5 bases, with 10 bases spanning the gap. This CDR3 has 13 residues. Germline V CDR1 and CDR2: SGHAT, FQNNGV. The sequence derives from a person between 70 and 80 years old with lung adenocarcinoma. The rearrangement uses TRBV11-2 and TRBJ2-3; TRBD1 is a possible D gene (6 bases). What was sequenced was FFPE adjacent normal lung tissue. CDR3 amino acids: CASSYYREDTQYF. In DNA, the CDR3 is TGTGCCAGCAGCTATTACAGGGAAGATACGCAGTATTTT.